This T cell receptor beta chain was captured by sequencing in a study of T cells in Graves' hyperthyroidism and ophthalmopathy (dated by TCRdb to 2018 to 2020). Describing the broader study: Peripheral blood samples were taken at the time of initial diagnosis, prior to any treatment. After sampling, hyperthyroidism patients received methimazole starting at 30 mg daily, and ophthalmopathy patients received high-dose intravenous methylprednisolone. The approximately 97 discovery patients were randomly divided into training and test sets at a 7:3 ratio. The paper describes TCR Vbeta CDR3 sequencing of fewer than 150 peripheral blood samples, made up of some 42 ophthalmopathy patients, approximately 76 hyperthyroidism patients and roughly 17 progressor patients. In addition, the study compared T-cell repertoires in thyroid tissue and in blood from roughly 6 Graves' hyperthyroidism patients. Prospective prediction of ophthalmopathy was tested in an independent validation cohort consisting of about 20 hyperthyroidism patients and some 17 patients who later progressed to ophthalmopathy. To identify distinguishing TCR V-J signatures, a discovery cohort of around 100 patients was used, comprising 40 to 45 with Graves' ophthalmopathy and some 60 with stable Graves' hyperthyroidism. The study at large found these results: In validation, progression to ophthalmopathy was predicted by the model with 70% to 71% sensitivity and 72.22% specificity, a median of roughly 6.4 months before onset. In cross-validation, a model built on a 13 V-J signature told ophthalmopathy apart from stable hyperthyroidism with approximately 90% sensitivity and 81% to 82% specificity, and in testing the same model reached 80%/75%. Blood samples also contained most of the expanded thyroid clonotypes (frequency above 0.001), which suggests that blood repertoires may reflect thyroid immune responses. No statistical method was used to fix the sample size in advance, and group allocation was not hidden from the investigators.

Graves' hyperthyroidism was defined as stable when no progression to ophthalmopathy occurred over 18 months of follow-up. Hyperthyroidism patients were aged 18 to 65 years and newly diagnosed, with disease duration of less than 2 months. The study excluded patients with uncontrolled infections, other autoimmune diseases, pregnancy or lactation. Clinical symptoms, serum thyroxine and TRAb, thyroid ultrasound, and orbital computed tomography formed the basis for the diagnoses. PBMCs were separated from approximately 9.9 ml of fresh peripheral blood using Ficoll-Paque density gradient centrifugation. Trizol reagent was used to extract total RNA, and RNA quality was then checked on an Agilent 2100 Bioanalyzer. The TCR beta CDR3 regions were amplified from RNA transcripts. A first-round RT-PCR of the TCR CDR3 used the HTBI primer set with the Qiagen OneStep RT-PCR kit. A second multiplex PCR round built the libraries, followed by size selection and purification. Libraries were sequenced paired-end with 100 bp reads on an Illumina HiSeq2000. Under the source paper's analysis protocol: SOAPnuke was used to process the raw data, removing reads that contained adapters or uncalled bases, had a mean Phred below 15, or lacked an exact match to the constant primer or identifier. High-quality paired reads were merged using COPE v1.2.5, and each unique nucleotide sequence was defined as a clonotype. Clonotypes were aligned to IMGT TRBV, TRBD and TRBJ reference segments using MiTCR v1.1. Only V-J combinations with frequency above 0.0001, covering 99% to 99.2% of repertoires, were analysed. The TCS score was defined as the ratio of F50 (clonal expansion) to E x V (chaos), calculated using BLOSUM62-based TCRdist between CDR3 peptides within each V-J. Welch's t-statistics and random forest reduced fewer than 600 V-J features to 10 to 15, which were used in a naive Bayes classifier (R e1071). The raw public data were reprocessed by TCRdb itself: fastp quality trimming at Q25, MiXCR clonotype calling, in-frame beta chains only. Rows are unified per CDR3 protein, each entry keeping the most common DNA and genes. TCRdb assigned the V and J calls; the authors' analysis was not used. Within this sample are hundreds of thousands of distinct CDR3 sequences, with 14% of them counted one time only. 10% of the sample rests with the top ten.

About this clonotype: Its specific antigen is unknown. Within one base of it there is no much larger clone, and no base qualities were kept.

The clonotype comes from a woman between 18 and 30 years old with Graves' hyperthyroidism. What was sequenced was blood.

The nucleotide sequence is given as TGTGCCAGCAGTTTTCGACTAGCGGGAGGCCCCTCCTACGAGCAGTACTTC. Translated, it reads CASSFRLAGGPSYEQYF. The sequence links TRBV27 to TRBJ2-7, and TRBD2 matches 13 of the central bases. The cysteine opens and the phenylalanine closes a CDR3 of 17 amino acids. The entry retains the CDR3 DNA only, 51 bases that are in frame from base 1. V is trimmed back by 3 bases and J by 0 bases, and the junction contains 5 bases that no gene match accounts for. In the germline V gene (reference sequence), CDR1 corresponds to MNHEY and CDR2 to SMNVEV.